This TCR beta chain is from a study of blood T cell repertoires in COVID-19. Libraries were prepared by immunoSEQ multiplex PCR; TCRdb keeps only in-frame clonotypes and omits some of them. The sample lists hundreds of thousands of clones, 80% to 90% seen once, with about 1% in the top ten. Trimming removed 1 base from V and 7 bases from J; junction bases left unmatched: 9. Germline V gene data show CDR1 as LGHNA and CDR2 as YSLEER. The CDR3 loop spans 15 amino acids. Sequencing was performed on PBMCs or T cells enriched from blood (not recorded which). The sequence derives from a man between 18 and 29 years old who had recovered from COVID-19. The V and J genes are TRBV4-3 and TRBJ1-2; 7 positions agree with TRBD1. Here the CDR3 reads CASSQGQGGYGGYTF. The CDR3 DNA follows: TGCGCCAGCAGCCAAGGTCAGGGGGGCTATGGTGGCTACACCTTC.